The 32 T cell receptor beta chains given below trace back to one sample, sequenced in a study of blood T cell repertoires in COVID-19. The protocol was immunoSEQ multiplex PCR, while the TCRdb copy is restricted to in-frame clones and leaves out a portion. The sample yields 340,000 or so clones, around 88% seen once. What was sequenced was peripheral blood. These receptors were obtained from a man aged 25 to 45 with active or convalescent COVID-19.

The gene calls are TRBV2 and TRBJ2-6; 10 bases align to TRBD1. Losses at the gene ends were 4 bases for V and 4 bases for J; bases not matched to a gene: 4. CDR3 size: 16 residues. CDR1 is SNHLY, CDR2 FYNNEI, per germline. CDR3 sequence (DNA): TGTGCCAGCAGTGGGACAGGGGGTCTGGGGGCCAACGTCCTGACTTTC. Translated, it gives CASSGTGGLGANVLTF.

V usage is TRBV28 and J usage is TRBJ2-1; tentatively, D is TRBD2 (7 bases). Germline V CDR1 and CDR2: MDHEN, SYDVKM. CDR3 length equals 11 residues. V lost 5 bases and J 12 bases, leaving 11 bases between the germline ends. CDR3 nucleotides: TGTGCCAGCAGTCCGAGGGGGGGGCAGTTCTTC. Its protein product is CASSPRGGQFF.

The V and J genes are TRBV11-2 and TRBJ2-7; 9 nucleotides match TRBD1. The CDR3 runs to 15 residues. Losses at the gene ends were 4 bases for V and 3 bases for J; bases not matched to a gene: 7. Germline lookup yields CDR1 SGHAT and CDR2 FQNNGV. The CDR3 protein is CASSSGQGSFYEQYF. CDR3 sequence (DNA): TGTGCCAGCAGCTCAGGACAGGGGTCCTTCTACGAGCAGTACTTC.

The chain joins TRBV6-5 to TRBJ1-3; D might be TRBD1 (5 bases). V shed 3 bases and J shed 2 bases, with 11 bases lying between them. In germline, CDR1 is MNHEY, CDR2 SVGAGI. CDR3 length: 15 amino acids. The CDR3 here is CASSYRGTAGNTIYF. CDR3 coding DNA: TGTGCCAGCAGTTATAGGGGTACTGCTGGAAACACCATATATTTT.

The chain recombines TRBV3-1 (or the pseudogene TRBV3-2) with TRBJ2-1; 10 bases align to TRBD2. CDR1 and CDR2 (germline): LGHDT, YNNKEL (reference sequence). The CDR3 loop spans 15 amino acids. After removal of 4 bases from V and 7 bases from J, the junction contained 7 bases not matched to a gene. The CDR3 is CASSRSAGGRNEQFF. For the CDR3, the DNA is TGTGCCAGCAGCCGGTCAGCGGGGGGGCGGAATGAGCAGTTCTTC.

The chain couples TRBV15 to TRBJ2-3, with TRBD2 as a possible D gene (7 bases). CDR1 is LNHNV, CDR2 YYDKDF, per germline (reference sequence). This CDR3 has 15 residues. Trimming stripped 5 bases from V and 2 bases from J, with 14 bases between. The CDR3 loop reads CATSRWGGFTDTQYF. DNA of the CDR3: TGTGCCACCAGCCGATGGGGGGGCTTCACAGATACGCAGTATTTT.

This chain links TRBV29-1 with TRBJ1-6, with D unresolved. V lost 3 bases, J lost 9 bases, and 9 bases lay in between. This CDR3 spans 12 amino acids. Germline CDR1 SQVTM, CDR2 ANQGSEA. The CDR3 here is CSVDDGSSPLHF. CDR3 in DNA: TGCAGCGTTGATGACGGGAGTTCACCCCTCCACTTT.

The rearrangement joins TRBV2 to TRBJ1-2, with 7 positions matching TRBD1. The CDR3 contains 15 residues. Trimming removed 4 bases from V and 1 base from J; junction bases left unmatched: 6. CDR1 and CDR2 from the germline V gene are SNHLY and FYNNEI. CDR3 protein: CASSVRQGVNYGYTF. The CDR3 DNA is TGTGCCAGCAGTGTGCGGCAGGGGGTTAACTATGGCTACACCTTC.

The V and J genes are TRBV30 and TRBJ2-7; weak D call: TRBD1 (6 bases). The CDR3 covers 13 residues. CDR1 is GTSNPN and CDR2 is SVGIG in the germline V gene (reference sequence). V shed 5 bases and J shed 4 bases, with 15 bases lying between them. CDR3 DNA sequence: TGTGCCTGGGAGATGATACAGGGTTACGAGCAGTACTTC. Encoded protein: CAWEMIQGYEQYF.

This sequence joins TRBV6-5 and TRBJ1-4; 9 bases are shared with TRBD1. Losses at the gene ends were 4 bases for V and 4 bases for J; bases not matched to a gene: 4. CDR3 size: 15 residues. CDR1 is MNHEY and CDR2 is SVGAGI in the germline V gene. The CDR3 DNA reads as TGTGCCAGCAGTTCCGGGACAGGGCGTAATGAAAAACTGTTTTTT. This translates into CASSSGTGRNEKLFF.

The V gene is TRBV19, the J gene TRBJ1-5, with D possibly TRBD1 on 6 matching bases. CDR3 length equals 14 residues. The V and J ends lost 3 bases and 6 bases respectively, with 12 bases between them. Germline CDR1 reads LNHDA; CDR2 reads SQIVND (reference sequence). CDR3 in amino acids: CASSIAGAGQPQHF. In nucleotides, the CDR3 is TGTGCCAGTAGTATCGCGGGGGCGGGTCAGCCCCAGCATTTT.

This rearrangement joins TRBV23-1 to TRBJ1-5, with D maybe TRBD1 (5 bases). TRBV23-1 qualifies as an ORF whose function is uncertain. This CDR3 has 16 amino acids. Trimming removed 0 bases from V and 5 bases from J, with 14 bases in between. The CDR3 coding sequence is TGCGCCAGCAGTCAATCGAGGGACGGGAGTTATCAGCCCCAGCATTTT. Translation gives CASSQSRDGSYQPQHF.

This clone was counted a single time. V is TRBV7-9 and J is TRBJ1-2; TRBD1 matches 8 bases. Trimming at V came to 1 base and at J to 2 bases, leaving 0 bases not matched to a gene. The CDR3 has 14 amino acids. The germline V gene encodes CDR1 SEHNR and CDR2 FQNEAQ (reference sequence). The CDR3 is CASSLGTGNYGYTF. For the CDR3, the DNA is TGTGCCAGCAGCTTAGGGACAGGGAACTATGGCTACACCTTC. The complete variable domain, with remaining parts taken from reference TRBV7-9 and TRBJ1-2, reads DTGVSQNPRHKITKRGQNVTFRCDPISEHNRLYWYRQTLGQGPEFLTYFQNEAQLEKSRLLSDRFSAERPKGSFSTLEIQRTEQGDSAMYLCASSLGTGNYGYTFGSGTRLTVV.

The CDR3 reads CSVVESSGQETQYF. The CDR3 coding sequence is TGCAGCGTTGTAGAGTCTAGCGGACAAGAGACCCAGTACTTC. The genes are TRBV29-1 and TRBJ2-5; 7 bases map to TRBD2. Per the germline V gene, CDR1 is SQVTM and CDR2 is ANQGSEA. The CDR3 spans 14 residues. The V segment lost 4 bases and the J segment 2 bases; nucleotides outside the gene matches: 7.

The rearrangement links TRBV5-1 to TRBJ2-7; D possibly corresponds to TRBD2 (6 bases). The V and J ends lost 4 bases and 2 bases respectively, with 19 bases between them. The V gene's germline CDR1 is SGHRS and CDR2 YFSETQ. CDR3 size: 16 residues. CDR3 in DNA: TGCGCCAGCAGCCCCGGCGGTGGTAGCGGAACCTACGAGCAGTACTTC. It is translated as CASSPGGGSGTYEQYF.

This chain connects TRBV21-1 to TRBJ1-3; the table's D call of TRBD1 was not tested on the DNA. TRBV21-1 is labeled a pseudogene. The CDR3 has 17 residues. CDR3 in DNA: TGTGCCAGCAGCCCAAACCCCAGGGCGAGCTCTGGAAACACCATATATTTT. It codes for CASSPNPRASSGNTIYF.

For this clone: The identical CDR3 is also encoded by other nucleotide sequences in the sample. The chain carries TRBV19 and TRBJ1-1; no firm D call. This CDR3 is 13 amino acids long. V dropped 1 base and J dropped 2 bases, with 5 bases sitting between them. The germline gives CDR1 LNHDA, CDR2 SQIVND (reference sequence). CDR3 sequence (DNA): TGTGCCAGTAGTATAGGAGGAAACACTGAAGCTTTCTTT. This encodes CASSIGGNTEAFF.

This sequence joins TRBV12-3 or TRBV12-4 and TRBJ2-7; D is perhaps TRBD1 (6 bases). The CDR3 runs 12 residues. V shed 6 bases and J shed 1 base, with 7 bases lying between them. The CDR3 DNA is TGTGCCAGCAGAGACAGGTCCTACGAGCAGTACTTC. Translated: CASRDRSYEQYF.

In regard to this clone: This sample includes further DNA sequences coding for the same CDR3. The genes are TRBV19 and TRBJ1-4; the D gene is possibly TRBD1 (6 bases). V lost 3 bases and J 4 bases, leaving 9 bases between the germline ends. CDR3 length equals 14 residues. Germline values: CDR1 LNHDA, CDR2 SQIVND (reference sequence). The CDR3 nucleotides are TGTGCCAGTAGTATTCAGGGGAGTAATGAAAAACTGTTTTTT. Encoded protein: CASSIQGSNEKLFF.

CDR3 DNA: TGTGCCAGCAGCTCCCCGGGACAGGGGGTGTCCTACGAGCAGTACTTC. The encoded protein is CASSSPGQGVSYEQYF. V usage is TRBV7-9 and J usage is TRBJ2-7; 11 nucleotides agree with TRBD1. V dropped 4 bases and J dropped 1; count of bases not matched to a gene: 6. CDR1 is SEHNR and CDR2 is FQNEAQ in the germline V gene (reference sequence). There are 16 residues in the CDR3.

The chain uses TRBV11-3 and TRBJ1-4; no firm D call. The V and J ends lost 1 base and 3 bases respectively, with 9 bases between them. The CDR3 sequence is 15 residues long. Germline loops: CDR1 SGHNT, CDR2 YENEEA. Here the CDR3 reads CASSLAREANEKLFF. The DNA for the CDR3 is TGTGCCAGCAGCTTAGCCAGAGAGGCTAATGAAAAACTGTTTTTT.

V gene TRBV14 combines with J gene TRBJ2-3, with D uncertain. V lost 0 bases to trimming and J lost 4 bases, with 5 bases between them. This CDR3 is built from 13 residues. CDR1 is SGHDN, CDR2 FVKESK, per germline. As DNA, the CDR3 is TGTGCCAGCAGCCAAGATCCGGCAGATACGCAGTATTTT. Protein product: CASSQDPADTQYF.

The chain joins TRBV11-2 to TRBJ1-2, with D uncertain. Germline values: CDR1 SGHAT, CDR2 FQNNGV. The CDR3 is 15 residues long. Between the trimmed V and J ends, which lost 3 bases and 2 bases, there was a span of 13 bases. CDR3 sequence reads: CASSFYRGMNYGYTF. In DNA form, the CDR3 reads TGTGCCAGCAGCTTTTACCGCGGGATGAACTATGGCTACACCTTC.

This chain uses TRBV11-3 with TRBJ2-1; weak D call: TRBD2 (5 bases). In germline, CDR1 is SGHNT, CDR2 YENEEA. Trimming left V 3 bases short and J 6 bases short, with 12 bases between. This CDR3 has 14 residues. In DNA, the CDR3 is TGTGCCAGCAGCTTGCCGGGAAATGGCAATGAGCAGTTCTTC. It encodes CASSLPGNGNEQFF.

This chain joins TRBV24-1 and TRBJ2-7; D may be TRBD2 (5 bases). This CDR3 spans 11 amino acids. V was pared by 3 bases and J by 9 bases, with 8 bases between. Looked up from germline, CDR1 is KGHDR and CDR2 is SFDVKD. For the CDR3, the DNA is TGTGCCACCAGTGATCGGGGTGTGCAGTACTTC. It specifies CATSDRGVQYF.

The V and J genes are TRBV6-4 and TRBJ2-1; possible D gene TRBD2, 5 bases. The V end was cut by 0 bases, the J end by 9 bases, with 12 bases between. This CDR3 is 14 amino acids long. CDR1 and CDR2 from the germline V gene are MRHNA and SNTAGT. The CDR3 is CASSDSSGRGEQFF. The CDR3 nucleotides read TGTGCCAGCAGTGACTCTTCGGGAAGAGGTGAGCAGTTCTTC.

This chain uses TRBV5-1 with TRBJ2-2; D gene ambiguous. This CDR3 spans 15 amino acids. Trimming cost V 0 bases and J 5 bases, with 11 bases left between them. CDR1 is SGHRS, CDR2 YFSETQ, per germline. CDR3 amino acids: CASSLGQRPTGELFF. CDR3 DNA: TGCGCCAGCAGCTTGGGGCAGCGCCCGACCGGGGAGCTGTTTTTT.

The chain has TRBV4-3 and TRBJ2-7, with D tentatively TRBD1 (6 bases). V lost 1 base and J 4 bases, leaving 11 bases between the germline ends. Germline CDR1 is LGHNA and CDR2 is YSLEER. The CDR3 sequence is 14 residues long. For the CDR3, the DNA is TGCGCCAGCAGCCAAGCGCGTCAGGGGTACGAGCAGTACTTC. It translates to CASSQARQGYEQYF.

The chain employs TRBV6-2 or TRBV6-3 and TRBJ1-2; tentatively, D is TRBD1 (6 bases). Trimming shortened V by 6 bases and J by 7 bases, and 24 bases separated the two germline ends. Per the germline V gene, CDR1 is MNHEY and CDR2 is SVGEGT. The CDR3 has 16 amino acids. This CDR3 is CASSSIQGRLGSGYTF. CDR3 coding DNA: TGTGCCAGCAGCTCTATACAGGGCCGTCTAGGGAGTGGCTACACCTTC.

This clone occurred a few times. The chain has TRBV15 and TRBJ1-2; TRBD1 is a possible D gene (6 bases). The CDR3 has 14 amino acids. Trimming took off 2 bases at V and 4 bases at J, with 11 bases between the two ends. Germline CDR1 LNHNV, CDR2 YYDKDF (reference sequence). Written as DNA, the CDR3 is TGTGCCACCAGCAGATGGACAGACCCCTATGGCTACACCTTC. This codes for CATSRWTDPYGYTF.

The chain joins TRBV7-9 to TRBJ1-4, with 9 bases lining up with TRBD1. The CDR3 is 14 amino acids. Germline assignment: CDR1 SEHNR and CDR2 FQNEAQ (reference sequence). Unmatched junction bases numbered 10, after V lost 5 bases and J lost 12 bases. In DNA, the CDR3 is TGTGCCAGCAGCCGGGGACAGGGCGCAGAAGAACTGTTTTTT. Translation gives CASSRGQGAEELFF.

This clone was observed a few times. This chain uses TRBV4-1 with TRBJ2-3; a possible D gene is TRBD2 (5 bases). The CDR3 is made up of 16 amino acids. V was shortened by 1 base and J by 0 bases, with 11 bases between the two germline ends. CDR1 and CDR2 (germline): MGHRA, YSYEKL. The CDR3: CASSQAHSVSTDTQYF. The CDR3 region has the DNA TGCGCCAGCAGCCAAGCCCATAGCGTAAGCACAGATACGCAGTATTTT.